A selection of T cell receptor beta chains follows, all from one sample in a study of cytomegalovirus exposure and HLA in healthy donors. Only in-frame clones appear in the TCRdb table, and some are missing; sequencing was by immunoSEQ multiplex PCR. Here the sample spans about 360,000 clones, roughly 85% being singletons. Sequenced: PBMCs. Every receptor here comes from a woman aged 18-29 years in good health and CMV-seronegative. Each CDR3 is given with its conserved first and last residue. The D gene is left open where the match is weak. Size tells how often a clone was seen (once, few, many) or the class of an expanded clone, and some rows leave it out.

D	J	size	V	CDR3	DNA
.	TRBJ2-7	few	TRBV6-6	CASLSEHHEQYF	TGTGCCAGCCTTTCGGAGCACCACGAGCAGTACTTC
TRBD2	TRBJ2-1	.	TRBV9	CASSARTSVMYNEQFF	TGTGCCAGCAGCGCGAGGACTAGCGTTATGTACAATGAGCAGTTCTTC
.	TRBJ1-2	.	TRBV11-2	CASSSGSNYGYTF	TGTGCCAGCAGCTCGGGGTCAAACTATGGCTACACCTTC
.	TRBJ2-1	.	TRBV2	CASSEEGADNEQFF	TGTGCCAGCAGTGAAGAAGGGGCGGATAATGAGCAGTTCTTC
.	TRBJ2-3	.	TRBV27	CASSLTRGYRTDTQYF	TGTGCCAGCAGTTTAACCCGGGGGTACCGCACAGATACGCAGTATTTT
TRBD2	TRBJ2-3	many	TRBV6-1	CASTSGGAPRDTQYF	TGTGCCAGCACCTCGGGAGGGGCGCCGCGAGATACGCAGTATTTT
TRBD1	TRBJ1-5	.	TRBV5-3	CARSQDRGIEQPQHF	TGTGCCAGAAGCCAAGACAGGGGGATCGAACAGCCCCAGCATTTT
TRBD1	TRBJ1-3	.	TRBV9	CASSERQGVSGNTIYF	TGTGCCAGCAGCGAGAGACAGGGAGTCTCTGGAAACACCATATATTTT
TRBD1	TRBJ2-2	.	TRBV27	CASRTGGASTGELFF	TGTGCCAGCAGGACAGGGGGCGCGAGCACCGGGGAGCTGTTTTTT
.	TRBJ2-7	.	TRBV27	CASTVGAGRGYEQYF	TGTGCCAGCACAGTTGGGGCAGGTCGAGGTTACGAGCAGTACTTC
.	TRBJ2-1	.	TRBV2	CASGAYNEQFF	TGTGCGTCGGGAGCGTACAATGAGCAGTTCTTC
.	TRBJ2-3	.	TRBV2	CASSARSTDTQYF	TGTGCCAGCAGCGCTAGGAGCACAGATACGCAGTATTTT
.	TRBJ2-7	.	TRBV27	CASSGGQTSSYEQYF	TGTGCCAGCAGTGGGGGACAGACTAGCTCCTACGAGCAGTACTTC
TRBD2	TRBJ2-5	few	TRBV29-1	CSVGGGDKKTQYF	TGCAGCGTCGGTGGGGGGGATAAGAAGACCCAGTACTTC
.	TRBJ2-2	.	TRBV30	CAWSVISGAVGELFF	TGTGCCTGGAGTGTAATCTCGGGAGCGGTCGGGGAGCTGTTTTTT
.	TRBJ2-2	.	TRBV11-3	CASSFLTGDTGELFF	TGTGCCAGCAGCTTCTTGACAGGTGACACCGGGGAGCTGTTTTTT
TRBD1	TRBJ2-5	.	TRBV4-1	CASSRGTVASPQETQYF	TGCGCCAGCAGCCGAGGGACAGTAGCATCCCCCCAAGAGACCCAGTACTTC
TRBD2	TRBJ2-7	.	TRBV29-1	CSVEEGLAGAGPYEQYF	TGCAGCGTTGAAGAAGGACTAGCGGGAGCGGGACCCTACGAGCAGTACTTC
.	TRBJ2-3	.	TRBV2	CASTGTSTGGTDTQYF	TGTGCCAGCACCGGGACTTCAACCGGGGGCACAGATACGCAGTATTTT
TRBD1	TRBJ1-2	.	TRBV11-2	CASSLGGAGGYGYTF	TGTGCCAGCAGCTTAGGAGGGGCAGGGGGCTATGGCTACACCTTC
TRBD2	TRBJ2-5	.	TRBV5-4	CASSLTSGGGETQYF	TGTGCCAGCAGCTTGACCTCGGGGGGGGGAGAGACCCAGTACTTC
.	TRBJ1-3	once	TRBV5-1	CASSTSGSGNTIYF	TGCGCCAGCAGCACTTCGGGATCTGGAAACACCATATATTTT
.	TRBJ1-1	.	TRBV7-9	CASSFTGRNTEAFF	TGTGCCAGCAGCTTCACAGGTAGAAACACTGAAGCTTTCTTT
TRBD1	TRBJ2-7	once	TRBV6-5	CASRRQGRRLEQYF	TGTGCCAGCAGACGACAGGGGAGGAGGCTCGAGCAGTACTTC
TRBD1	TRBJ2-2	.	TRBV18	CASSPPDRVNTGELFF	TGTGCCAGCTCACCACCCGACAGGGTTAACACCGGGGAGCTGTTTTTT
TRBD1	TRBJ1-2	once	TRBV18	CASSPDRGGSGYTF	TGTGCCAGCTCACCCGACAGGGGGGGCTCCGGCTACACCTTC
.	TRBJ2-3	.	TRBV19	CASSPTSTTDTQYF	TGTGCCAGTAGTCCGACTAGTACCACAGATACGCAGTATTTT